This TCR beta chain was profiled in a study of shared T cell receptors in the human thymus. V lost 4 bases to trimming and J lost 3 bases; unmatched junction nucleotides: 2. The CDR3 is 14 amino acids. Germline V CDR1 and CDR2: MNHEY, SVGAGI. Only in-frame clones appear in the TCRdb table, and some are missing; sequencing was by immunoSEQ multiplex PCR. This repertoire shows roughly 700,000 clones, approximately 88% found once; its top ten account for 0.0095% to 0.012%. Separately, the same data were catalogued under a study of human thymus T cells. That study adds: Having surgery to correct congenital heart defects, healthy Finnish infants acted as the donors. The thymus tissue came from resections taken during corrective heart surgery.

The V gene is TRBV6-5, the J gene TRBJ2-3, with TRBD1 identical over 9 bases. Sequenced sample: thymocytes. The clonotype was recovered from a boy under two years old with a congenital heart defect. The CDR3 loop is CASSWGTGTDTQYF. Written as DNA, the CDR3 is TGTGCCAGCAGTTGGGGGACAGGGACAGATACGCAGTATTTT.